These 23 T cell receptor beta chains came from one sample sequenced in a study of blood T cell repertoires in COVID-19. Method: immunoSEQ multiplex PCR; TCRdb's copy keeps in-frame clones and lacks some. The table records some 83,000 clones, around 80% of them present only once. The sample consisted of peripheral blood. All receptors derive from a man in his 60s with active or convalescent COVID-19.

The genes are TRBV28 and TRBJ1-2; D is unclear. Germline CDR1 is MDHEN and CDR2 is SYDVKM. V was clipped by 1 base and J by 5 bases, with 8 bases between them. This CDR3 has 13 amino acids. Here the CDR3 reads CASSLSPAYGYTF. The CDR3 DNA reads as TGTGCCAGCAGTTTATCTCCAGCGTATGGCTACACCTTC.

The rearrangement joins TRBV18 to TRBJ1-6; D is undetermined. Per the germline V gene, CDR1 is KGHSH and CDR2 is LQKENI. V dropped 2 bases and J dropped 6 bases, with 8 bases sitting between them. The CDR3 consists of 14 residues. The CDR3: CASSPGEANSPLHF. In nucleotides, the CDR3 is TGTGCCAGCTCACCAGGGGAGGCTAATTCACCCCTCCACTTT.

The CDR3 DNA sequence: TGTGCCAGCTCACCAATGACTGCTAGCACAGATACGCAGTATTTT. Residues: CASSPMTASTDTQYF. This rearrangement joins TRBV18 to TRBJ2-3; D gene unclear. Germline values: CDR1 KGHSH, CDR2 LQKENI. V lost 2 bases to trimming and J lost 0 bases, with 9 bases between them. This CDR3 comprises 15 residues.

The chain employs TRBV19 and TRBJ2-5, with a possible D match to TRBD1 (6 bases). Trimming shortened V by 5 bases and J by 4 bases, and 17 bases separated the two germline ends. Germline V gene data show CDR1 as LNHDA and CDR2 as SQIVND (reference sequence). The CDR3 is 15 residues long. CDR3 amino acids: CASSPEYIGGETQYF. CDR3 nucleotides: TGTGCCAGTAGTCCCGAATATATAGGGGGAGAGACCCAGTACTTC.

The chain uses TRBV18 and TRBJ2-7; 7 bases fit TRBD2. Germline assignment: CDR1 KGHSH and CDR2 LQKENI. V lost 1 base, J lost 1 base, and 4 bases stayed unmatched. The CDR3 contains 15 residues. CDR3 nucleotides: TGTGCCAGCTCACCACTGGCCGGGGGGTCCTACGAGCAGTACTTC. Translated: CASSPLAGGSYEQYF.

V gene TRBV7-2 combines with J gene TRBJ2-7; D unclear. The V and J ends lost 0 bases and 3 bases respectively, with 12 bases between them. Germline V lookup: CDR1 SGHTA, CDR2 FQGNSA. The CDR3 spans 15 residues. The CDR3 coding sequence is TGTGCCAGCAGCTTAGCGCCTATACCGTACTACGAGCAGTACTTC. It encodes CASSLAPIPYYEQYF.

This clone was seen a few times. The genes are TRBV7-2 and TRBJ1-5; 7 bases line up with TRBD1. In germline, CDR1 is SGHTA, CDR2 FQGNSA. The CDR3 runs 15 residues. The trim removed 5 bases at V and 5 bases at J, leaving 9 bases unmatched. CDR3 residues: CASSPRTGGYQPQHF. The CDR3 nucleotides are TGTGCCAGCAGCCCGCGGACAGGTGGTTATCAGCCCCAGCATTTT.

The V and J genes are TRBV29-1 and TRBJ2-6, with 8 bases aligning to TRBD1. Germline assignment: CDR1 SQVTM and CDR2 ANQGSEA. The CDR3 runs to 15 residues. The ends lost 7 bases at V and 0 bases at J; junction bases unmatched: 5. The chain's CDR3 is CSAVTGGSGANVLTF. CDR3 DNA: TGCAGCGCTGTCACAGGGGGCTCTGGGGCCAACGTCCTGACTTTC.

The chain employs TRBV18 and TRBJ1-3; D is unclear. Germline V CDR1 and CDR2: KGHSH, LQKENI. Trimming took 6 bases from V and 2 from J, leaving 17 bases between them. The CDR3 sequence is 16 residues long. The DNA for the CDR3 is TGTGCCAGCTCCCCCCGCCAGGCGGGTCCTGGAAACACCATATATTTT. This sequence encodes CASSPRQAGPGNTIYF.

Only a few counts were recorded for this clone. This chain joins TRBV7-2 and TRBJ2-3; TRBD2 aligns across 10 bases. Germline V gene lookup returns CDR1 SGHTA and CDR2 FQGNSA. The CDR3 has 16 amino acids. After removal of 3 bases from V and 2 bases from J, the junction contained 5 bases not matched to a gene. The chain's CDR3 is CASSLSAGGVTDTQYF. The CDR3 DNA follows: TGTGCCAGCAGCTTGTCAGCGGGGGGGGTCACAGATACGCAGTATTTT.

The V and J genes are TRBV18 and TRBJ1-4; D call uncertain. Germline-derived CDR1 and CDR2 are KGHSH and LQKENI. V gave up 3 bases and J gave up 6 bases, with 11 bases separating them. The length of the CDR3 is 14 residues. CDR3 region: CASSPTTTDEKLFF. CDR3 DNA sequence: TGTGCCAGCTCACCTACTACGACGGATGAAAAACTGTTTTTT.

This rearrangement joins TRBV2 to TRBJ2-1; no firm D call. With 5 bases removed from V and 0 bases from J, the gap between germline ends came to 11 bases. Germline assignment: CDR1 SNHLY and CDR2 FYNNEI. The CDR3 spans 15 residues. The CDR3 bases are TGTGCCAGCAGTATTACCCAGATCTCCTACAATGAGCAGTTCTTC. This codes for CASSITQISYNEQFF.

The CDR3, as DNA: TGTGCCAGCAGCCAAGTGGGCGCCTACTCCTACAATGAGCAGTTCTTC. Protein product: CASSQVGAYSYNEQFF. The J gene is TRBJ2-1, the V gene TRBV4-2, with D uncertain. The germline gives CDR1 LGHNA, CDR2 YNFKEQ. V lost 1 base, J lost 0 bases, and 10 bases lay in between. This CDR3 comprises 16 residues.

The rearrangement uses TRBV3-1 (or the pseudogene TRBV3-2) and TRBJ2-1, with D unclear. V dropped 2 bases and J dropped 4 bases, with 9 bases sitting between them. Germline V CDR1 and CDR2: LGHDT, YNNKEL (reference sequence). There are 14 residues in the CDR3. The CDR3 DNA reads as TGTGCCAGCAGCCAACAAACAAGTTACAATGAGCAGTTCTTC. Its protein is CASSQQTSYNEQFF.

The genes are TRBV6-5 and TRBJ2-4, with D possibly being TRBD1 (6 bases). V was shortened by 10 bases and J by 0 bases, with 16 bases between the two germline ends. The germline gives CDR1 MNHEY, CDR2 SVGAGI. The CDR3 consists of 15 residues. The CDR3 sequence: CATSRDTLAKNIQYF. Written as DNA, the CDR3 is TGTGCCACTTCCCGGGACACGCTAGCCAAAAACATTCAGTACTTC.

The chain carries TRBV11-2 and TRBJ1-1; 8 bases align to TRBD1. The CDR3 totals 14 residues. With V trimmed by 5 bases and J by 0 bases, 2 bases remained unmatched. Germline CDR1 and CDR2: SGHAT and FQNNGV. The CDR3, as DNA: TGTGCCAGCAGCAGACAGGGGCTGAACACTGAAGCTTTCTTT. This sequence encodes CASSRQGLNTEAFF.

The chain carries TRBV4-2 and TRBJ1-5; D ambiguous. This CDR3 has 13 amino acids. Germline V gene data show CDR1 as LGHNA and CDR2 as YNFKEQ. The V end lost 0 bases, the J end lost 7 bases, and 7 bases lay between the germline ends. CDR3: CASSQEMRQPQHF. CDR3 sequence (DNA): TGTGCCAGCAGCCAAGAAATGAGACAGCCCCAGCATTTT.

This clone was seen only once. This chain links TRBV29-1 with TRBJ1-1; the D gene is possibly TRBD1 (5 bases). This CDR3 has 13 amino acids. V lost 5 bases, J lost 4 bases, and 14 bases lay in between. Germline V lookup: CDR1 SQVTM, CDR2 ANQGSEA. The DNA of the CDR3 is TGCAGCGTTTCCCGGGGGGTGATCACTGAAGCTTTCTTT. Its translation is CSVSRGVITEAFF.

The chain combines TRBV19 with TRBJ2-5; 7 bases line up with TRBD1. The V gene end was trimmed by 5 bases and the J gene end by 3 bases; junction bases not matched to a gene: 3. The V gene's germline CDR1 is LNHDA and CDR2 SQIVND (reference sequence). This CDR3 has 13 amino acids. In DNA, the CDR3 is TGTGCCAGTAGTCAAGGGACAGAAGAGACCCAGTACTTC. Its translation is CASSQGTEETQYF.

Of note for this clone: A read error may produce the germline difference seen at one junction end. J is TRBJ1-1 and V is TRBV29-1; TRBD1 matches 8 bases. The CDR3 spans 14 residues. Germline loops: CDR1 SQVTM, CDR2 ANQGSEA. The CDR3 region has the DNA TGCAGCGTGGAAGGGTCAGGGGGCGGTGGAAAAGCTTTCTTT. It translates to CSVEGSGGGGKAFF.

The rearrangement links TRBV6-5 to TRBJ1-5; 10 nucleotides match TRBD1. Per the germline V gene, CDR1 is MNHEY and CDR2 is SVGAGI. V was clipped by 10 bases and J by 0 bases; unmatched bases: 6. The CDR3 has 15 residues. The CDR3 loop reads CATGQGPYSNQPQHF. Here the CDR3 DNA reads TGTGCCACGGGACAGGGGCCCTATAGCAATCAGCCCCAGCATTTT.

The chain couples TRBV5-1 to TRBJ2-5, with TRBD1 matching 8 bases. Germline CDR1 reads SGHRS; CDR2 reads YFSETQ. V lost 4 bases, J lost 5 bases, and 7 bases stayed unmatched. CDR3 length: 14 residues. CDR3 sequence (DNA): TGCGCCAGCAGCGTTACAGGGGGACGGGAGACCCAGTACTTC. This gives the protein CASSVTGGRETQYF.

The chain combines TRBV27 with TRBJ2-3; 9 bases agree with TRBD2. The germline gives CDR1 MNHEY, CDR2 SMNVEV (reference sequence). The CDR3 extends over 15 amino acids. Germline trimming cut 5 bases from V and 4 bases from J; bases unmatched to any gene: 7. CDR3 in amino acids: CASSPLAGMADTQYF. CDR3 bases: TGTGCCAGCAGTCCTCTAGCGGGGATGGCAGATACGCAGTATTTT.